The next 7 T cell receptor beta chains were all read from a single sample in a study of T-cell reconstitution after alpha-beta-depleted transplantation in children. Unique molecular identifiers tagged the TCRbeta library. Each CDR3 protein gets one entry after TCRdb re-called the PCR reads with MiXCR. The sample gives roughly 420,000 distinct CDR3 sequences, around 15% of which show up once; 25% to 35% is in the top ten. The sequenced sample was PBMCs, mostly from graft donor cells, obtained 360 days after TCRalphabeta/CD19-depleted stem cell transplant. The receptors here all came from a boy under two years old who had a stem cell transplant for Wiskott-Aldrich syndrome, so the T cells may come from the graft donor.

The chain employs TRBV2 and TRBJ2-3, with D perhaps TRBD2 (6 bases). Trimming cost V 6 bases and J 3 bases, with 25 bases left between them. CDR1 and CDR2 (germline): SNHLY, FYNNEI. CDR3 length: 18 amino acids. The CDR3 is CASSLRSFRGGGTDTQYF. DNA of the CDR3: TGTGCCAGCAGCCTACGTTCTTTTAGGGGAGGAGGGACAGATACGCAGTATTTT.

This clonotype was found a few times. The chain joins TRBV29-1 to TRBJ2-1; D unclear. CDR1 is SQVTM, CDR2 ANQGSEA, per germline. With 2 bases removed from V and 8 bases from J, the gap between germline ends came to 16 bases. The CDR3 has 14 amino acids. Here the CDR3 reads CSVEMGPLRDEQFF. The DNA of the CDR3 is TGCAGCGTTGAAATGGGCCCCCTACGAGATGAGCAGTTCTTC.

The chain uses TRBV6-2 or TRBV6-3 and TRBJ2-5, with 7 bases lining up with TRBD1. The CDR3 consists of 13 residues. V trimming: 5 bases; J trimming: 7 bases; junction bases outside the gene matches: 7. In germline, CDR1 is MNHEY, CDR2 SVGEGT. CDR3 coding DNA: TGTGCCAGCAGTGCAGGGGGAGTTCGGACCCAGTACTTC. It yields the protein CASSAGGVRTQYF.

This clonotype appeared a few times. Written as DNA, the CDR3 is TGTGCCATCAGTGCGGGAGGGCGTGTGCCCAATCAGCCCCAGCATTTT. This encodes CAISAGGRVPNQPQHF. The chain recombines TRBV10-3 with TRBJ1-5, with D hard to call. Per the germline V gene, CDR1 is ENHRY and CDR2 is SYGVKD. The CDR3 length is 16 residues. Between the trimmed V and J ends, which lost 4 bases and 3 bases, there was a span of 16 bases.

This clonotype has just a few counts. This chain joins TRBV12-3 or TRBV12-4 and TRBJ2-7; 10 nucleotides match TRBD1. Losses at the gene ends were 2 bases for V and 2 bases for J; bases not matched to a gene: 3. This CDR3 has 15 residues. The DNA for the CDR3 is TGTGCCAGCAGTTTAACTGGGACAGGGGCCTACGAGCAGTACTTC. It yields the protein CASSLTGTGAYEQYF.

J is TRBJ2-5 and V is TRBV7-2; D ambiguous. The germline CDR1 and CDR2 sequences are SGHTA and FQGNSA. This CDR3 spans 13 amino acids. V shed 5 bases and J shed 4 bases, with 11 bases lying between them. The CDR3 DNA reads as TGTGCCAGCAGCCCCCGATACCGAGAGACCCAGTACTTC. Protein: CASSPRYRETQYF.

CDR3 sequence reads: CASSFIRLLAGKNTGELFF. CDR3 in DNA: TGTGCCAGCAGCTTTATACGCCTACTAGCGGGGAAGAACACCGGGGAGCTGTTTTTT. The chain uses TRBV11-1 and TRBJ2-2, with 10 bases identical to TRBD2. The CDR3 is 19 residues long. Trimming took 3 bases from V and 1 from J; bases not matched to a gene: 11. From germline, CDR1 is SGHAT and CDR2 FQDESV (reference sequence).